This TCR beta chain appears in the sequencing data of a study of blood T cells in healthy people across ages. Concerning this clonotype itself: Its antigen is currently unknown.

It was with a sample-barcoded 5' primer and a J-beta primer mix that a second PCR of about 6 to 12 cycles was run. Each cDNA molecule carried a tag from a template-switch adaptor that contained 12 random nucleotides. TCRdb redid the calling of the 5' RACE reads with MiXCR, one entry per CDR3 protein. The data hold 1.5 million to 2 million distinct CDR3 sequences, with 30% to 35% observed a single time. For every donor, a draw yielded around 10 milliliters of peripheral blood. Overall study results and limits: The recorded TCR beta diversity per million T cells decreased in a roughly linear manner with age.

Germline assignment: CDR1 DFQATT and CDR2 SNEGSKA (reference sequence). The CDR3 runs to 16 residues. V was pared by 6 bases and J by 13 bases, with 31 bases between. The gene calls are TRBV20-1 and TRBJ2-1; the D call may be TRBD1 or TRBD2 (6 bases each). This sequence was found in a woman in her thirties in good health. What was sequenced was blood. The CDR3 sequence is CSAGGQGTPQAETQFF. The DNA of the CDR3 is TGCAGTGCGGGGGGACAAGGAACCCCACAGGCGGAGACCCAGTTCTTC.